This T cell receptor (beta chain) came from a study of blood T cells in healthy people across ages. The second PCR ran 7 to 11 cycles with a sample-barcoded 5' primer and J-beta primers. A single record per CDR3 protein comes from TCRdb applying MiXCR to the 5' RACE reads. In the table there are 700,000 to 950,000 distinct CDR3 sequences, 58% of which are singletons. This receptor was taken from a man aged 30-40 years in good health. Sequences were obtained from blood.

The DNA for the CDR3 is TGTGCCACCAGCAGGCACCCCGGAGGGGCTGAAGCTTTCTTT. Translation gives CATSRHPGGAEAFF. The gene calls are TRBV15 and TRBJ1-1; maybe TRBD1 (5 bases). This CDR3 region has 14 residues. V gave up 3 bases and J gave up 6 bases, with 14 bases separating them. CDR1 and CDR2 (germline): LNHNV, YYDKDF (reference sequence).